One sample yielded the 9 T cell receptor beta chains listed below, sequenced in a study of shared clonotypes between healthy human individuals. Produced via immunoSEQ multiplex PCR; TCRdb's table is partial and in-frame only. The table has over a million clones, around 74% seen once. Sequencing was carried out using memory CD4+ T cells sorted from blood. As to subset: CD45RA-negative fraction. Source of these receptors: a man younger than 30 in good health.

CDR3 protein: CSVEAGGLETQYF. DNA for the CDR3: TGCAGCGTTGAAGCGGGGGGGCTTGAGACCCAGTACTTC. The chain uses TRBV29-1 and TRBJ2-5; 8 bases map to TRBD2. This CDR3 is 13 amino acids long. Germline-derived CDR1 and CDR2 are SQVTM and ANQGSEA. Germline trimming cut 1 base from V and 5 bases from J; bases unmatched to any gene: 3.

This clone was recorded many times. The genes are TRBV7-8 and TRBJ1-2; D gene ambiguous. The CDR3 has 16 amino acids. The ends were cut back, 4 bases at V and 0 bases at J, with 15 bases in the middle. Germline CDR1 and CDR2: SGHVS and FQNEAQ. As DNA, the CDR3 is TGTGCCAGCAGCTCAACAGCCGTCGTAGCTAACTATGGCTACACCTTC. Its translation: CASSSTAVVANYGYTF.

This clone was seen only once. The chain uses TRBV5-1 and TRBJ2-7; D is tentatively TRBD1 or TRBD2 (5 bases each). CDR1 and CDR2 from the germline V gene are SGHRS and YFSETQ. The CDR3 covers 16 residues. V dropped 4 bases and J dropped 3 bases, with 20 bases sitting between them. CDR3 sequence reads: CASSTVPGRGDYEQYF. The CDR3 DNA is TGCGCCAGCAGCACCGTACCGGGACGGGGAGACTACGAGCAGTACTTC.

V and J are TRBV5-1 and TRBJ2-1, with 8 bases that match TRBD2. The V and J ends lost 2 bases and 8 bases, in that order; junction bases with no gene match: 9. CDR3 length: 15 amino acids. Per germline, CDR1 SGHRS and CDR2 YFSETQ. DNA of the CDR3: TGCGCCAGCAGCTTTAGCGGGGCGCTTGGCGATGAGCAGTTCTTC. It codes for CASSFSGALGDEQFF.

V is TRBV9 and J is TRBJ2-5; 9 bases map to TRBD2. J was trimmed by 5 bases and V by 4 bases; bases with no gene match: 15. The CDR3 extends over 17 amino acids. Per the germline V gene, CDR1 is SGDLS and CDR2 is YYNGEE. CDR3 loop: CASSPGGLAGAYETQYF. The DNA of the CDR3 is TGTGCCAGCAGCCCTGGGGGTTTAGCGGGGGCTTATGAGACCCAGTACTTC.

Remarks on this clone: The junction departs from germline at one end; a sequencing error may be responsible. This rearrangement joins TRBV2 to TRBJ1-1; 7 bases are shared with TRBD1. The CDR3 consists of 13 residues. Germline V gene data show CDR1 as SNHLY and CDR2 as FYNNEI. CDR3 DNA: TGTGCCAGCGGTGACAGGGTGGGCACTGAAGCTTTCTTT. It codes for CASGDRVGTEAFF.

The chain carries TRBV5-6 and TRBJ2-5; D gene unclear. The assigned J gene may be wrong: the sequence end matches TRBJ2-7 better. The CDR3 extends over 12 amino acids. The V gene's germline CDR1 is SGHDT and CDR2 YYEEEE. The chain's CDR3 is CASSYAGYEQYF. The CDR3 nucleotides read TGTGCCAGCAGCTATGCAGGTTACGAGCAGTACTTC.

This chain uses TRBV12-5 with TRBJ2-5, with 15 nucleotides matching TRBD2. V shed 7 bases, J shed 2 bases, and the junction held 5 bases outside the gene matches. The CDR3 is 16 residues long. CDR1 is LGHNT, CDR2 FRNRAP, per germline. CDR3 residues: CASAIGTSGGQETQYF. The CDR3 DNA follows: TGTGCTAGTGCCATTGGGACTAGCGGGGGGCAAGAGACCCAGTACTTC.

The V call is TRBV5-1, the J call TRBJ2-2; D gene uncertain. Trimming stripped 2 bases from V and 0 bases from J, with 5 bases between. Germline V gene sequence: CDR1 SGHRS, CDR2 YFSETQ. This CDR3 region has 14 residues. The chain's CDR3 is CASSFWTNTGELFF. The CDR3 nucleotides read TGCGCCAGCAGCTTCTGGACGAACACCGGGGAGCTGTTTTTT.